Below, 21 T cell receptor beta chains from the same sample are listed, as sequenced in a study of blood T cell repertoires in COVID-19. Data came from immunoSEQ multiplex PCR; TCRdb stores just in-frame clones and leaves some out. The table has under 200,000 clones, approximately 88% seen once; the top ten hold 3% to 4.5%. Sequencing was done on a sample of peripheral blood. The receptors originated from a woman aged 60 to 75 who had recovered from COVID-19.

The chain carries TRBV7-9 and TRBJ1-6; maybe TRBD1 (6 bases). Deletions cut 1 base from V and 9 bases from J, with 16 bases between. CDR3 length equals 16 residues. Germline V lookup: CDR1 SEHNR, CDR2 FQNEAQ (reference sequence). This CDR3 is CASSLGGGGFASPLHF. The DNA for the CDR3 is TGTGCCAGCAGCTTAGGGGGAGGGGGATTTGCTTCACCCCTCCACTTT. Complete variable domain (other parts from reference TRBV7-9 and TRBJ1-6): DTGVSQNPRHKITKRGQNVTFRCDPISEHNRLYWYRQTLGQGPEFLTYFQNEAQLEKSRLLSDRFSAERPKGSFSTLEIQRTEQGDSAMYLCASSLGGGGFASPLHFGNGTRLTVT.

The V and J genes are TRBV7-2 and TRBJ2-5; 8 bases line up with TRBD2. V lost 5 bases and J lost 6; bases outside the gene matches: 8. The CDR3 length is 14 residues. In germline, CDR1 is SGHTA, CDR2 FQGNSA. The CDR3 DNA reads TGTGCCAGCAGCCACCCCCCGGGGGGGAAGACCCAGTACTTC. Protein product: CASSHPPGGKTQYF.

This clone was observed a single time. The gene calls are TRBV28 and TRBJ1-2; 8 nucleotides match TRBD1. Germline V lookup: CDR1 MDHEN, CDR2 SYDVKM. The CDR3 length is 14 residues. Losses at the gene ends were 6 bases for V and 4 bases for J; bases not matched to a gene: 7. CDR3 nucleotides: TGTGCCAGCAGCCCGCAGACAGGGGTCTATGGCTACACCTTC. This codes for CASSPQTGVYGYTF.

In its sample, this clone was seen once. V usage is TRBV4-3 and J usage is TRBJ2-2; D not resolved. This CDR3 region has 16 residues. Germline V lookup: CDR1 LGHNA, CDR2 YSLEER. Trimming took off 0 bases at V and 3 bases at J, with 11 bases between the two ends. The CDR3 coding sequence is TGCGCCAGCAGCCAAGACGCGGTAGCCCACACCGGGGAGCTGTTTTTT. It translates to CASSQDAVAHTGELFF.

The genes are TRBV13 and TRBJ1-2; TRBD1 aligns across 12 bases. This CDR3 comprises 16 residues. Germline CDR1 and CDR2: PRHDT and FYEKMQ (reference sequence). The junction had 12 bases not matched to a gene; V was cut back by 5 bases and J by 8 bases. Here the CDR3 DNA reads TGTGCCAGCAGCGTTCCCGGGACAGGGGGCGCAGGCGGCTACACCTTC. Translated, it gives CASSVPGTGGAGGYTF.

The chain links TRBV3-1 (or the pseudogene TRBV3-2) to TRBJ2-2; no clear D gene. V was trimmed by 1 base and J by 0 bases, leaving 6 bases between them. The CDR3 runs 15 residues. Germline CDR1 LGHDT, CDR2 YNNKEL (reference sequence). DNA of the CDR3: TGTGCCAGCAGCCAAGGAGTTTCGAACACCGGGGAGCTGTTTTTT. Amino acids: CASSQGVSNTGELFF.

The V gene is TRBV28, the J gene TRBJ2-1; 7 nucleotides match TRBD2. This CDR3 contains 16 residues. V dropped 4 bases and J dropped 6; count of bases not matched to a gene: 12. Germline V lookup: CDR1 MDHEN, CDR2 SYDVKM. CDR3 residues: CASSSLGLPHGNEQFF. The CDR3 DNA sequence: TGTGCCAGCAGTTCACTGGGACTACCGCACGGCAATGAGCAGTTCTTC.

This rearrangement joins TRBV10-1 to TRBJ2-3, with a weak D call TRBD2 (6 bases). The CDR3 loop spans 16 amino acids. V was shortened by 0 bases and J by 4 bases, with 14 bases between the two germline ends. Germline CDR1 reads WNHNN; CDR2 reads SYGVQD (reference sequence). The CDR3 region is CASSESTGGTPDTQYF. The CDR3 DNA reads TGCGCCAGCAGTGAGTCGACCGGGGGTACCCCAGATACGCAGTATTTT.

J is TRBJ1-2 and V is TRBV3-1 (or the pseudogene TRBV3-2), with 7 bases identical to TRBD1. The germline V gene encodes CDR1 LGHDT and CDR2 YNNKEL (reference sequence). CDR3 length: 14 amino acids. J gave up 7 bases and V 4 bases, and 9 bases lay outside the gene matches. In nucleotides, the CDR3 is TGTGCCAGCAGCCTTAGCGACAGACAGGGTGGCTACACCTTC. Translated: CASSLSDRQGGYTF.

This chain links TRBV28 with TRBJ2-5, with a tentative D call TRBD1 (6 bases). The V end was cut by 5 bases, the J end by 2 bases, with 12 bases between. This CDR3 has 14 amino acids. CDR1 and CDR2 (germline): MDHEN, SYDVKM. The CDR3 DNA reads TGTGCCAGCAGTATAACAGGGTTACAAGAGACCCAGTACTTC. Protein product: CASSITGLQETQYF.

J is TRBJ2-5 and V is TRBV3-1 (or the pseudogene TRBV3-2); no clear D. Trimming stripped 1 base from V and 5 bases from J, with 8 bases between. This CDR3 contains 13 residues. The germline gives CDR1 LGHDT, CDR2 YNNKEL (reference sequence). The CDR3 DNA reads as TGTGCCAGCAGCCAAGGGGCAATGGAGACCCAGTACTTC. Encoded protein: CASSQGAMETQYF.

The rearrangement uses TRBV5-1 and TRBJ2-2, with a weak D call TRBD2 (6 bases). Per the germline V gene, CDR1 is SGHRS and CDR2 is YFSETQ. The CDR3 loop spans 16 amino acids. V lost 1 base and J lost 4, with 14 bases in between. CDR3 residues: CASSLIGLASTGELFF. The CDR3 DNA reads as TGCGCCAGCAGCTTGATAGGGCTAGCGAGCACCGGGGAGCTGTTTTTT. The whole variable domain, filled in from reference TRBV5-1 and TRBJ2-2, reads KAGVTQTPRYLIKTRGQQVTLSCSPISGHRSVSWYQQTPGQGLQFLFEYFSETQRNKGNFPGRFSGRQFSNSRSEMNVSTLELGDSALYLCASSLIGLASTGELFFGEGSRLTVL.

The chain carries TRBV12-3 or TRBV12-4 and TRBJ1-2, with 9 positions matching TRBD1. This CDR3 has 13 residues. V shed 9 bases, J shed 7 bases, and the junction held 9 bases outside the gene matches. This CDR3 is CASSQQGAVGYTF. The CDR3 DNA sequence: TGTGCCAGTTCTCAACAGGGGGCCGTTGGCTACACCTTC.

This clone turned up a few times. The chain joins TRBV2 to TRBJ2-7; 7 positions match TRBD2. The CDR3 loop spans 12 amino acids. Per germline, CDR1 SNHLY and CDR2 FYNNEI. With 7 bases clipped from V and 6 bases from J, the junction kept 6 bases outside the gene matches. The CDR3 loop is CASTREVGEQYF. DNA of the CDR3: TGTGCCAGCACTCGGGAGGTCGGCGAGCAGTACTTC.

This rearrangement joins TRBV16 to TRBJ1-5; 7 nucleotides align to TRBD1. The V gene end was trimmed by 4 bases and the J gene end by 4 bases; junction bases not matched to a gene: 7. CDR3 size: 15 residues. The germline V gene has CDR1 KGHSY and CDR2 FQNENV. The DNA for the CDR3 is TGTGCCAGCAGCCCGACGGGACAGCCGAATCAGCCCCAGCATTTT. Translation gives CASSPTGQPNQPQHF.

The CDR3 DNA sequence: TGCGCCAGCAGCTTTTTAGGCAGGAGCAATCAGCCCCAGCATTTT. It yields the protein CASSFLGRSNQPQHF. The V call is TRBV5-1, the J call TRBJ1-5; the D is unclear. V lost 2 bases and J lost 1, with 10 bases in between. From germline, CDR1 is SGHRS and CDR2 YFSETQ. The CDR3 totals 15 residues.

In this sample, this clone turned up a few times. The rearrangement uses TRBV10-1 and TRBJ2-3; tentatively, D is TRBD2 (5 bases). The CDR3 is 13 amino acids. Germline CDR1 and CDR2: WNHNN and SYGVQD (reference sequence). Trimming cost V 5 bases and J 2 bases, with 8 bases left between them. The chain's CDR3 is CASSKRPTDTQYF. The CDR3 nucleotides read TGCGCCAGCAGTAAGCGGCCCACAGATACGCAGTATTTT.

The chain employs TRBV18 and TRBJ2-5, with D hard to call. Trimming shortened V by 2 bases and J by 1 base, and 8 bases separated the two germline ends. The CDR3 contains 14 residues. The germline gives CDR1 KGHSH, CDR2 LQKENI. The chain's CDR3 is CASSPTNGQETQYF. As DNA, the CDR3 is TGTGCCAGCTCACCAACGAACGGCCAAGAGACCCAGTACTTC.

The rearrangement joins TRBV12-3 or TRBV12-4 to TRBJ1-5; D call uncertain. The CDR3 has 12 residues. V was pared by 5 bases and J by 4 bases, with 6 bases between. CDR3 nucleotides: TGTGCCAGCAGTAATTCAAATCAGCCCCAGCATTTT. It translates to CASSNSNQPQHF.

The chain employs TRBV3-1 (or the pseudogene TRBV3-2) and TRBJ1-1, with D unresolved. This CDR3 is built from 12 residues. Germline CDR1 LGHDT, CDR2 YNNKEL (reference sequence). The V end was cut by 6 bases, the J end by 5 bases, with 10 bases between. The CDR3 loop reads CASSRFATEAFF. In DNA, the CDR3 is TGTGCCAGCAGTCGTTTTGCGACTGAAGCTTTCTTT.

J is TRBJ2-2 and V is TRBV7-3; D gene ambiguous. CDR1 is SGHTA, CDR2 FQGTGA, per germline. V was pared by 8 bases and J by 7 bases, with 14 bases between. The CDR3 extends over 13 amino acids. The CDR3 loop reads CASSNSPHGELFF. The CDR3 region has the DNA TGTGCCAGCTCCAACAGTCCCCACGGGGAGCTGTTTTTT.